The 9 T cell receptor beta chains below all came from one sample that was sequenced in a study of OX40 agonist ivuxolimab in advanced cancers. Data came from immunoSEQ multiplex PCR; TCRdb stores just in-frame clones and leaves some out. The data contain approximately 69,000 clones, 65% to 90% of them seen just once; the ten biggest clones take up 0.6% to 0.8%. Sequences were derived from CD4+ or CD8+ T cells sorted from blood, sampled in a trial of the OX40 agonist ivuxolimab. These receptors came from an adult with an advanced solid tumor such as melanoma, head and neck, liver or kidney cancer.

This chain uses TRBV4-2 with TRBJ1-4; the D gene is possibly TRBD1 (6 bases). The CDR3 spans 17 residues. Trimming shortened V by 4 bases and J by 4 bases, and 19 bases separated the two germline ends. Germline V CDR1 and CDR2: LGHNA, YNFKEQ. The CDR3 DNA follows: TGTGCCAGCAGCCCTAGGGGTGGGGGCCTAGGTAATGAAAAACTGTTTTTT. This gives the protein CASSPRGGGLGNEKLFF.

This clone appeared a single time. The chain recombines TRBV5-1 with TRBJ1-3; 7 bases fit TRBD1. The ends lost 5 bases at V and 0 bases at J; junction bases unmatched: 5. Looked up from germline, CDR1 is SGHRS and CDR2 is YFSETQ. CDR3 length: 15 amino acids. CDR3 sequence reads: CASRETGSSGNTIYF. The CDR3 region has the DNA TGCGCCAGCAGAGAGACAGGGAGCTCTGGAAACACCATATATTTT.

The V call is TRBV28, the J call TRBJ1-2; 7 bases line up with TRBD1. The germline V gene has CDR1 MDHEN and CDR2 SYDVKM. V lost 4 bases and J lost 3; bases outside the gene matches: 2. This CDR3 contains 13 residues. The CDR3 nucleotides read TGTGCCAGCAGTTACGGGACAGACTATGGCTACACCTTC. It yields the protein CASSYGTDYGYTF.

This chain's CDR3 is CAWSAYNEKLFF. The CDR3 region has the DNA TGTGCCTGGAGTGCCTACAATGAAAAACTGTTTTTT. V usage is TRBV30 and J usage is TRBJ1-4, with D hard to call. V was trimmed by 1 base and J by 5 bases, leaving 5 bases between them. The CDR3 consists of 12 residues. Germline CDR1 reads GTSNPN; CDR2 reads SVGIG (reference sequence).

As DNA, the CDR3 is TGTGCCAGCAGCTCACGACTAGTGCGTGAGCAGTTCTTC. Amino acids: CASSSRLVREQFF. This chain uses TRBV11-1 with TRBJ2-1; D might be TRBD2 (6 bases). This CDR3 spans 13 amino acids. The V end lost 4 bases, the J end lost 9 bases, and 13 bases lay between the germline ends. The germline gives CDR1 SGHAT, CDR2 FQDESV (reference sequence).

The rearrangement uses TRBV2 and TRBJ2-4; TRBD1 or TRBD2 may be the D gene (11 bases each). V lost 4 bases to trimming and J lost 7 bases, with 32 bases between them. The CDR3 contains 20 residues. CDR1 SNHLY and CDR2 FYNNEI come from the germline V gene. CDR3 loop: CASSGWTGGATSGIRNIQYF. The DNA of the CDR3 is TGTGCCAGCAGTGGTTGGACAGGGGGCGCGACTAGCGGGATACGGAACATTCAGTACTTC. Together with reference TRBV2 and TRBJ2-4, the CDR3 gives the full variable domain: EPEVTQTPSHQVTQMGQEVILRCVPISNHLYFYWYRQILGQKVEFLVSFYNNEISEKSEIFDDQFSVERPDGSNFTLKIRSTKLEDSAMYFCASSGWTGGATSGIRNIQYFGAGTRLSVL.

This chain joins TRBV6-5 and TRBJ1-3, with D unresolved. In germline, CDR1 is MNHEY, CDR2 SVGAGI. V was trimmed by 0 bases and J by 3 bases, leaving 12 bases between them. This CDR3 has 16 residues. CDR3 sequence (DNA): TGTGCCAGCAGTTACTCGAGGGTGGGAATTGGAAACACCATATATTTT. This sequence encodes CASSYSRVGIGNTIYF.

The DNA of the CDR3 is TGTGCCAGCGCCCTGGGGGGTTCTAACTATGGCTACACCTTC. This encodes CASALGGSNYGYTF. J is TRBJ1-2 and V is TRBV27; tentatively, D is TRBD1 (5 bases). V shed 8 bases and J shed 0 bases, with 13 bases lying between them. The germline V gene has CDR1 MNHEY and CDR2 SMNVEV (reference sequence). The CDR3 runs 14 residues.

V usage is TRBV19 and J usage is TRBJ2-3; 7 bases are shared with TRBD1. The germline gives CDR1 LNHDA, CDR2 SQIVND (reference sequence). CDR3 length: 16 amino acids. V shed 8 bases, J shed 4 bases, and the junction held 15 bases outside the gene matches. The CDR3 reads CASRMGTGVVADTQYF. DNA of the CDR3: TGTGCCAGTCGGATGGGAACAGGGGTGGTAGCAGATACGCAGTATTTT.